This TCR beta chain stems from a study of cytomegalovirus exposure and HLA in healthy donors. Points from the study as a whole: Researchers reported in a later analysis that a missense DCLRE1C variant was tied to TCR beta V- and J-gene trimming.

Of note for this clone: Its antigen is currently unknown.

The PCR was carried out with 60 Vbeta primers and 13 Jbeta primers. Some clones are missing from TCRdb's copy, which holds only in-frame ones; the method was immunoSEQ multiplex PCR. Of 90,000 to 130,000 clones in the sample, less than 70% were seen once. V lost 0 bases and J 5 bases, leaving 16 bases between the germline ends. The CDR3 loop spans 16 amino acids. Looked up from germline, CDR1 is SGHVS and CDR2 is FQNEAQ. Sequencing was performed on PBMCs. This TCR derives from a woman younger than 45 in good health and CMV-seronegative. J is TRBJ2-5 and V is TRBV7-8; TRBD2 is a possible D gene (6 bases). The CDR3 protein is CASSLASAGWGETQYF. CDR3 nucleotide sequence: TGTGCCAGCAGCTTAGCTTCGGCGGGGTGGGGGGAGACCCAGTACTTC.